The T cell receptor beta chain described here comes from a study of blood T cell repertoires in COVID-19 (dated by TCRdb to 2019 to 2021). Study-wide context: Samples from collaborators originated in the United States, Italy and Spain and spanned both the acute and convalescent phases of COVID-19. The dataset comprised deeply sampled blood TCRbeta repertoires from subjects exposed to, actively infected with, or recovered from COVID-19. The repertoires were released in a freely available public database meant as a resource for research on the immune response to SARS-CoV-2. The samples were drawn from the first 160 participants of the ongoing ImmuneRACE study and from about 1,200 subjects provided by 6 global collaborators. The sample metadata nearly always contained a de-identified subject ID, COVID-19 status, age in years and sex. The prospective study material was composed of cDNA or gDNA derived from T cells, B-cell-depleted T cells, or PBMCs. Where HLA class I and class II types were available, the types were taken from metadata supplied by the sample provider, not from assay-based typing. Study-level results and caveats: How much clinical and demographic metadata was included differed by source and by participant, and the metadata was provided uncurated.

TCRbeta CDR3 regions were amplified from genomic DNA using the immunoSEQ Assay, a bias-controlled multiplex PCR. The authors' analysis ran thus. The number of nucleated cells in each sample was estimated by amplification of reference gene primers within the assay. To quantify the absolute abundance of each unique TCRbeta CDR3 rearrangement, sequence reads were collapsed and filtered. For each sample, productive Simpson clonality was calculated as the square root of Simpson's diversity index across productive rearrangements. This is the immuneACCESS table as TCRdb keeps it, with only in-frame sequences that have V and J called. A part of the clones is gone; compared with another copy, unresolved V genes explain less than half, and the rest is unexplained. From that table come the V and J calls and clone size; the DNA was used to work out D and trimming. The sample table lists hundreds of thousands of clones, about nine tenths of them with a count of one. The top ten constitute 2.5% to 3% of the sample.

This clone is a singleton in its sample. What antigen it recognizes has not been identified. Base qualities are not at hand, and no much larger clone is one base apart. Counted from cysteine to phenylalanine, this CDR3 has 15 amino acids. CDR3 DNA only is kept here, 45 bases in frame from base 1. The germline V gene provides CDR1 MDHEN and CDR2 SYDVKM. Trimming leaves V shorter by 5 bases and J shorter by 5 bases, with the junction holding 7 bases beyond the gene matches. Participants in the prospective study were aged about 18 to 95 years, lived in under 30 United States geographic areas, and enrolled through a virtual design. To assign participants to cohorts, the prospective study relied on clinical history that participants themselves reported in a screening survey and a study questionnaire. Recovered participants in ImmuneRACE Cohort 3 were defined as having two consecutive negative NP/OP PCR tests, clearance from a healthcare professional, or resolution of symptoms. Each participant in the prospective study had whole blood, serum and a nasopharyngeal or oropharyngeal swab collected by mobile phlebotomists. Participants in the prospective study had the option to provide additional blood draws and questionnaires over a 2-month period. Blood samples from the prospective study were shipped frozen or at room temperature prior to DNA extraction.

Sequencing used PBMCs or T cells enriched from blood (not recorded which). The rearrangement joined TRBV28 to TRBJ1-5, with TRBD1 identical over 9 junction bases. This TCR derives from a woman in her fifties or sixties who had recovered from COVID-19. In nucleotides, the sequence is TGTGCCAGCAGTCAACCGGGACAGGGTTATCAGCCCCAGCATTTT. Translated, this is CASSQPGQGYQPQHF. The variable domain in full, with residues beyond the CDR3 obtained from the reference TRBV28 and TRBJ1-5 genes, is DVKVTQSSRYLVKRTGEKVFLECVQDMDHENMFWYRQDPGLGLRLIYFSYDVKMKEKGDIPEGYSVSREKKERFSLILESASTNQTSMYLCASSQPGQGYQPQHFGDGTRLSIL.